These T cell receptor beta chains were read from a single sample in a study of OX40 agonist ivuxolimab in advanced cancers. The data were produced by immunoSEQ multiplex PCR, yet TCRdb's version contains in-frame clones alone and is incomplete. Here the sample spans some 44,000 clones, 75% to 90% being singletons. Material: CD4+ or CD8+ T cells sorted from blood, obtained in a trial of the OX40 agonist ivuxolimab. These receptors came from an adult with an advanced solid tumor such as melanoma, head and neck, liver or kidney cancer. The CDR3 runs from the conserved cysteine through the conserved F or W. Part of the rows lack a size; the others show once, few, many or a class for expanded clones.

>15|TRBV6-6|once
CASSLGPIHTDTQYF
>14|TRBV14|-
CASSPAGGDYGYTF
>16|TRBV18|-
CASSPPGTGVPYEQYF
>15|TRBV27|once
CASSRRQGSNSPLHF
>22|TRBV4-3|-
CASSQDLVPEGGSSASNYGYTF
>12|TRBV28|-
CASSWGDYGYTF
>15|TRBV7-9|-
CASSLWRWGVETQYF
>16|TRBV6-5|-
CASSYSGGAYNSPLHF
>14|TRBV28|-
CASSWLGLVREQYF
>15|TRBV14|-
CASSQDLRANTEAFF
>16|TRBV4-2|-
CASSQGLQRGPETQYF
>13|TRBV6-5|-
CASRTQGEETQYF
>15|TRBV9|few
CASSSGAVAYNEQFF
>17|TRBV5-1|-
CASMIKGSQSRANVLTF
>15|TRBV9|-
CASSVDAASTYEQYF
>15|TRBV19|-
CASSQTSGGAGEQFF
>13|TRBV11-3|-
CASSPDGAYEQYF
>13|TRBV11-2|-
CASSLGQNTEAFF
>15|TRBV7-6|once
CASSWGQGIGETQYF
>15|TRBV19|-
CASSEGRGRTYEQYF
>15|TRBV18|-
CASSPAGTGDYGYTF
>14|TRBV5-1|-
CASSGSGVGETQYF
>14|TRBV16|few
CASSPDRGREPLHF
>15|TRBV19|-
CASRGTGQSYNEQFF
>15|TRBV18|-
CASSREQGSNQPQHF
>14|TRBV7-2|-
CASSLDAGGNIQYF
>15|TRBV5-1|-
CASSLGGTNAYEQYF